The following is a T cell receptor (beta chain) sequence with its context. The antigen remains undetermined. The source of the sample is a study of OX40 agonist ivuxolimab in advanced cancers. Study findings and constraints: Also showing low normalized T-cell clonal expansion were some of the nonresponders. Among expanded peripheral T cells, antigen specificity went undetermined. Circulating CD4+ and CD8+ T cells showed clonal expansion by week 6 at 0.1 to 3.0 mg/kg.

The protocol was immunoSEQ multiplex PCR, while the TCRdb copy is restricted to in-frame clones and leaves out a portion. In the table there are 72,000 or so clones, about four fifths of which are singletons. The CDR3 runs to 15 residues. Trimming took 0 bases from V and 5 from J, leaving 12 bases between them. In germline, CDR1 is KGHSH, CDR2 LQKENI. The J gene is TRBJ2-3, the V gene TRBV18, with D unresolved. The TCR sequence derives from an adult with an advanced solid tumor such as melanoma, head and neck, liver or kidney cancer. The source material was CD4+ or CD8+ T cells sorted from blood, sampled in a trial of the OX40 agonist ivuxolimab. CDR3 region: CASSPPFGPGDTQYF. Here the CDR3 DNA reads TGTGCCAGCTCACCACCGTTTGGGCCCGGAGATACGCAGTATTTT.